This T cell receptor (beta chain) derives from a study of immune cell composition in non-small cell lung cancer. Study-wide results and caveats: Lung squamous cell carcinoma tumours had significantly higher top 10 clone scores and productive clonality than lung adenocarcinoma.

Frozen unsorted single-cell suspensions supplied the genomic DNA. TCRdb keeps only in-frame clones here, not all; method: immunoSEQ multiplex PCR. Altogether approximately 5,000 clones are present, just over 70% being singletons, with the ten largest covering approximately 12%. CDR3 length equals 14 residues. Germline CDR1 and CDR2: MNHEY and SMNVEV (reference sequence). Deletions cut 3 bases from V and 5 bases from J, with 11 bases between. A note on this clone: Its antigen is unidentified.

This clonotype originated in a human donor with non-small cell lung cancer. V gene TRBV27 combines with J gene TRBJ2-1; D is unresolved. Input material: lung tumor tissue. This CDR3 is CASSLGLAHNEQFF. Written as DNA, the CDR3 is TGTGCCAGCAGTTTGGGCCTGGCCCACAATGAGCAGTTCTTC.